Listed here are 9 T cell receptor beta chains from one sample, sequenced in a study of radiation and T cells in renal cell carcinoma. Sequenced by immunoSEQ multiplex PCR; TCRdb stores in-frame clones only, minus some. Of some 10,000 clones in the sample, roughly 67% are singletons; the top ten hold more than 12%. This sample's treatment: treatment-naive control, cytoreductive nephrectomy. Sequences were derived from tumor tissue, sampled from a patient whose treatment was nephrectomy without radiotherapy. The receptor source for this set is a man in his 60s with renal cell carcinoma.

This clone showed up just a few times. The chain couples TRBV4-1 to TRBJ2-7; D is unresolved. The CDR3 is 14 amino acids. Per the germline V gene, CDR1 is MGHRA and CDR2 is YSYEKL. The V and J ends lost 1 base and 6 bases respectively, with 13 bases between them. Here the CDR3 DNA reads TGCGCCAGCAGCCAAGGGGCAGAGCCGTCCGAGCAGTACTTC. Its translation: CASSQGAEPSEQYF.

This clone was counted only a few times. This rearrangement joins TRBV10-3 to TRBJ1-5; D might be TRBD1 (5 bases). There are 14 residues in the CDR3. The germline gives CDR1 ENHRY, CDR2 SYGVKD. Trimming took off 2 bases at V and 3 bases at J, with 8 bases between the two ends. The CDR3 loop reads CAISERGDNQPQHF. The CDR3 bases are TGTGCCATCAGTGAGAGGGGTGACAATCAGCCCCAGCATTTT.

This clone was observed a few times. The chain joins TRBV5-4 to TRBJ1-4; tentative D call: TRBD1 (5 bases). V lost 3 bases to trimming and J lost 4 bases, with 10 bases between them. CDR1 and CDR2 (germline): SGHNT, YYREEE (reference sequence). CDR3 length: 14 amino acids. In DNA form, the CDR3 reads TGTGCCAGCAGCTGGGGGGGTATTAATGAAAAACTGTTTTTT. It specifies CASSWGGINEKLFF. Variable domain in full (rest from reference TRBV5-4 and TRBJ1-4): ETGVTQSPTHLIKTRGQQVTLRCSSQSGHNTVSWYQQALGQGPQFIFQYYREEENGRGNFPPRFSGLQFPNYSSELNVNALELDDSALYLCASSWGGINEKLFFGSGTQLSVL.

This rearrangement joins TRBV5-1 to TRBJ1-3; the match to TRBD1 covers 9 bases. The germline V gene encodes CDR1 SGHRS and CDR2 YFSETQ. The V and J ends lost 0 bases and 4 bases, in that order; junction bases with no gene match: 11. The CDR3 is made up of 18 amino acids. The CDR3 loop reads CASSLAGTGGAAGNTIYF. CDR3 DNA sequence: TGCGCCAGCAGCTTGGCGGGCACAGGGGGCGCAGCGGGAAACACCATATATTTT.

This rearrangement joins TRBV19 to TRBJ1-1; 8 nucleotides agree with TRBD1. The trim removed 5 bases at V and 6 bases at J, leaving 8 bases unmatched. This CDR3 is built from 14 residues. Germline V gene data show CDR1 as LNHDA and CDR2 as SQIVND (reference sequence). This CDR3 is CASSRQGIVAEAFF. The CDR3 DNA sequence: TGTGCCAGTAGTCGACAGGGGATTGTCGCTGAAGCTTTCTTT. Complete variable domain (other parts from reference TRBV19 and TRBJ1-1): DGGITQSPKYLFRKEGQNVTLSCEQNLNHDAMYWYRQDPGQGLRLIYYSQIVNDFQKGDIAEGYSVSREKKESFPLTVTSAQKNPTAFYLCASSRQGIVAEAFFGQGTRLTVV.

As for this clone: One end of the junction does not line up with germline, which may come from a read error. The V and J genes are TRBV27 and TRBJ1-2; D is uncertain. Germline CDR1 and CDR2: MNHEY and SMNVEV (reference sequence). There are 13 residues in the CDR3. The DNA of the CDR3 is TGTGCCTCGACCCAGAGTCCTAACTCTGGCTACACCTTC. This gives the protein CASTQSPNSGYTF.

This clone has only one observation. Here the CDR3 DNA reads TGTGCCAGCAGCTTAGGGGCTAGCGGGTTCTCCTACGAGCAGTACTTC. Amino acids: CASSLGASGFSYEQYF. The chain recombines TRBV4-2 with TRBJ2-7; 8 positions match TRBD2. The CDR3 spans 16 residues. V shed 5 bases, J shed 0 bases, and the junction held 9 bases outside the gene matches. Germline CDR1 reads LGHNA; CDR2 reads YNFKEQ.

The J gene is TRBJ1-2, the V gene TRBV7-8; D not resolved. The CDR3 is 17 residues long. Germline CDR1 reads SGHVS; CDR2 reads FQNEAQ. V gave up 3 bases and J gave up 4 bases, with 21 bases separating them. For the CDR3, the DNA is TGTGCCAGCAGCTTTTGGCCTGATGCGAGTGATAGCTATGGCTACACCTTC. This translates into CASSFWPDASDSYGYTF.

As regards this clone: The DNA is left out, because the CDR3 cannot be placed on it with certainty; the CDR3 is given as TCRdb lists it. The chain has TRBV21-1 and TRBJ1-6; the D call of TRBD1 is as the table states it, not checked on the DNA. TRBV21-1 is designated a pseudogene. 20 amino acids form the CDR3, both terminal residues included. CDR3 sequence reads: CASSKPHPLDKVTRFESFHF.